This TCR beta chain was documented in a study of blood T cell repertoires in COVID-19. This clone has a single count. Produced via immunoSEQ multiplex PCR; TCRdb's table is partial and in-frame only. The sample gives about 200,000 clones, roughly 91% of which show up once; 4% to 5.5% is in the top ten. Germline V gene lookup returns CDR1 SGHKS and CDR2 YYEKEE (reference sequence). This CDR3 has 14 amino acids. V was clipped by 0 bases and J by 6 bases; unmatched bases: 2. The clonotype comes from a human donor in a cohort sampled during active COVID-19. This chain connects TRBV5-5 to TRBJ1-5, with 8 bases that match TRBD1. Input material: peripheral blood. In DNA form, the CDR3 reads TGTGCCAGCAGCTTGGGGGGACAGGCTCAGCCCCAGCATTTT. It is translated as CASSLGGQAQPQHF.